Listed below are T cell receptor beta chains from one sample, sequenced in a study of cytomegalovirus exposure and HLA in healthy donors. Assay: immunoSEQ multiplex PCR; the TCRdb copy retains only in-frame clones and omits some. The sample carries under 150,000 clones, 70% to 85% recorded once. Sequencing used PBMCs. Every receptor here comes from a boy younger than 18 in good health and CMV-seronegative. The CDR3 runs from the conserved cysteine through the conserved F or W.

>TRBV25-1|TRBJ2-7|15
CASSGGTSSSYEQYF
>TRBV10-2|TRBJ2-7|15
CASSESQGGSYEQYF
>TRBV30|TRBJ1-1|13
CAWAVNLWVGAFF
>TRBV19|TRBJ1-2|15
CASSTAGMRKDGYTF
>TRBV2|TRBJ2-7|13
CASSERTGYEQYF
>TRBV10-3|TRBJ1-2|14
CAISDRELNYGYTF
>TRBV6-1|TRBJ2-1|15
CASSETGAFYNEQFF
>TRBV29-1|TRBJ1-1|16
CSVELYRGSGETEAFF
>TRBV9|TRBJ1-1|14
CASSVTGANTEAFF
>TRBV7-2|TRBJ2-2|15
CASSPALAGTGELFF
>TRBV7-3|TRBJ2-3|17
CASSLTSPGVSTDTQYF
>TRBV4-1|TRBJ2-2|16
CASSQVATDNTGELFF
>TRBV4-2|TRBJ2-1|15
CASSQEMNRANEQFF
>TRBV7-2|TRBJ1-5|15
CASSLFGRGEQPQHF
>TRBV2|TRBJ2-7|13
CASRTSGGPEQYF
>TRBV25-1|TRBJ1-1|14
CASTSTGGNTEAFF